Given below is one TCR beta chain in context. The target antigen is unknown. The data were taken from a study of T cell responses to AZD1222 COVID-19 vaccine. Background on the study: Investigators merged groups given second doses at roughly 4 or roughly 12 weeks.

Overall study findings and caveats: Females made up more of the donors, who were largely white British, and clonal diversity may have come out too low. The study found Spike-specific TCR breadth and depth rose after two AZD1222 doses. All repertoire sampling was performed exclusively after the peak T cell response.

Assay: immunoSEQ multiplex PCR; the TCRdb copy retains only in-frame clones and omits some. The table has more than 95,000 clones, 80% to 90% seen once. The sample in question was peripheral blood, obtained on day 0 of AZD1222 vaccination. This TCR was sampled from an adult in good health.

Here the CDR3 DNA reads TGTGCCAGCAGCTTCTCAGGGGATAACACTGAAGCTTTCTTT. It translates to CASSFSGDNTEAFF. The chain combines TRBV5-4 with TRBJ1-1; perhaps TRBD1 as D (6 bases). Per germline, CDR1 SGHNT and CDR2 YYREEE (reference sequence). V was cut by 2 bases and J by 2 bases, with 10 bases left in between. The CDR3 is made up of 14 amino acids.